The 5 T cell receptor beta chains presented below share a single source sample, sequenced in a study of cytomegalovirus exposure and HLA in healthy donors. The PCR made use of 60 Vbeta and 13 Jbeta primers. Assay used: immunoSEQ multiplex PCR; TCRdb lists only in-frame clones, some missing. The sample includes about 160,000 clones, under 85% of them seen just once. Material for sequencing was PBMCs. Every receptor here comes from a man in his forties or fifties in good health and CMV-seropositive.

The count of this clone is one. V usage is TRBV9 and J usage is TRBJ2-2; weak D call: TRBD2 (5 bases). The CDR3 consists of 12 residues. From germline, CDR1 is SGDLS and CDR2 YYNGEE. V lost 2 bases to trimming and J lost 8 bases, with 7 bases between them. The CDR3 DNA reads as TGTGCCAGCAGCGTTACTAGAGGGGAGCTGTTTTTT. Its protein is CASSVTRGELFF.

The V gene is TRBV21-1, the J gene TRBJ2-5; the D segment call TRBD1 is taken from the table without a DNA check. Near its end, the DNA agrees better with TRBJ2-7, so the J call may be wrong. TRBV21-1 is flagged as a pseudogene. The CDR3 contains 12 residues. In DNA form, the CDR3 reads TGTGCCAGCAGATGTCAGGGCTACGAGCAGTACTTC. Translating it yields CASRCQGYEQYF.

This clone has a handful of counts. J is TRBJ1-6 and V is TRBV9, with 8 positions matching TRBD1. The ends lost 4 bases at V and 9 bases at J; junction bases unmatched: 9. The CDR3 covers 15 residues. Per the germline V gene, CDR1 is SGDLS and CDR2 is YYNGEE. The CDR3 is CASSSQGDVFSPLHF. In DNA, the CDR3 is TGTGCCAGCAGCTCACAGGGGGATGTATTTTCACCCCTCCACTTT.

The chain combines TRBV5-8 with TRBJ2-5; 7 bases are a match to TRBD1. CDR1 SGHTS and CDR2 YDEGEE come from the germline V gene. V lost 5 bases, J lost 5 bases, and 9 bases stayed unmatched. The CDR3 is 14 amino acids. The CDR3 DNA is TGTGCCAGCAGGGCTCAGGGGGTGTGGGAGACCCAGTACTTC. Translated, it gives CASRAQGVWETQYF.

In DNA, the CDR3 is TGTGCCAGCTCACCAATCGTCGGGATCTACGAGCAGTACTTC. Translation: CASSPIVGIYEQYF. The gene calls are TRBV18 and TRBJ2-7, with a possible D match to TRBD2 (5 bases). The CDR3 is 14 residues long. Trimming shortened V by 2 bases and J by 3 bases, and 11 bases separated the two germline ends. The V gene's germline CDR1 is KGHSH and CDR2 LQKENI.